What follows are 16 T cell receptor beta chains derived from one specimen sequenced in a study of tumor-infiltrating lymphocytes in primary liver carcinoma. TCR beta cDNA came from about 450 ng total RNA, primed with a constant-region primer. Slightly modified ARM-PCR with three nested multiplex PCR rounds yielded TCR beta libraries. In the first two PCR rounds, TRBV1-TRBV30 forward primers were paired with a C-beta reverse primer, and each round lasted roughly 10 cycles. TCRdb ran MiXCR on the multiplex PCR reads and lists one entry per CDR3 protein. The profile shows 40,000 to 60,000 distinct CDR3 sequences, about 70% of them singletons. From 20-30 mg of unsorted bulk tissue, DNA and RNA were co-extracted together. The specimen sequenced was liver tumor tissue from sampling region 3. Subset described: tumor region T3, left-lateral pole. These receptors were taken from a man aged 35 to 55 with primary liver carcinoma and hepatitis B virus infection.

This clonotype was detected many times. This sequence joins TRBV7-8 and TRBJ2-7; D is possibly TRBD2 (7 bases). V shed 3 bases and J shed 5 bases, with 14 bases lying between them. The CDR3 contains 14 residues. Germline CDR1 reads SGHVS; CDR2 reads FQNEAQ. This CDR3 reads CASSFNREGHEQYF. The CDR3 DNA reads TGTGCCAGCAGCTTTAACAGGGAGGGCCACGAGCAGTACTTC.

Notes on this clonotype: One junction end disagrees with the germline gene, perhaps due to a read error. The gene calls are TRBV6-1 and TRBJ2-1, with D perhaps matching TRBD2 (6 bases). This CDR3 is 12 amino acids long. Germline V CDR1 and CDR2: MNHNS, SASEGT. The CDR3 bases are TGCGCCAGCAGTGGAGCGGGCGTCGGCGTGTTCTTC. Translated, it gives CASSGAGVGVFF.

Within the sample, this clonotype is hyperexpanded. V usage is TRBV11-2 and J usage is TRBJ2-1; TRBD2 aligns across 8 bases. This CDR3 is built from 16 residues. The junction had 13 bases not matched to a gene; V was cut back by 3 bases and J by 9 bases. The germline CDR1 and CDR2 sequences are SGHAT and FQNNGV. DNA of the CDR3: TGTGCCAGCAGCTTGGATATCGGACTAGCCATGGGTGAGCAGTTCTTC. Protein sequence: CASSLDIGLAMGEQFF.

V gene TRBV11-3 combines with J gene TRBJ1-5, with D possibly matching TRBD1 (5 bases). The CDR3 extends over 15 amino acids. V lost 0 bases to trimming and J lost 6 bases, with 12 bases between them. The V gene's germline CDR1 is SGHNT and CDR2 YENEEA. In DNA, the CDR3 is TGTGCCAGCAGCTTAGATCTGGGGGTGGCTCAGCCCCAGCATTTT. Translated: CASSLDLGVAQPQHF.

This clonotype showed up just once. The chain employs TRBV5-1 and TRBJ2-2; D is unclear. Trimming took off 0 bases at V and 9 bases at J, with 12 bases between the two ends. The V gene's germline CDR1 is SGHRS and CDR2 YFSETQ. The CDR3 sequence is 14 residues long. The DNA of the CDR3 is TGCGCCAGCAGCTTGGGGGCGAACTCCTGGGAGCTGTTTTTT. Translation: CASSLGANSWELFF. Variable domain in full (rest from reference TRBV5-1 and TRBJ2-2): KAGVTQTPRYLIKTRGQQVTLSCSPISGHRSVSWYQQTPGQGLQFLFEYFSETQRNKGNFPGRFSGRQFSNSRSEMNVSTLELGDSALYLCASSLGANSWELFFGEGSRLTVL.

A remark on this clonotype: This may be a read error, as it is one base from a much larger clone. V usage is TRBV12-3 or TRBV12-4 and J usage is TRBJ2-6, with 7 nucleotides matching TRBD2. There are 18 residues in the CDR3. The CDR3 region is CASSGTTSTSSGANVQTF. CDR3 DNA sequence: TGTGCCAGCAGTGGGACGACTAGCACTAGCTCTGGGGCCAACGTCCAGACTTTC.

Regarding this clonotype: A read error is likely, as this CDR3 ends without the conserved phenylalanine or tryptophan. CDR3 in amino acids: CASSYSEGINSSLHL. CDR3 bases: TGTGCCAGCAGTTACTCGGAGGGGATTAATTCATCCCTCCACTTG. The V gene is TRBV6-6, the J gene TRBJ1-6; tentative D call: TRBD1 (5 bases). The length of the CDR3 is 15 residues. Germline CDR1 is MNHNY and CDR2 is SVGAGI (reference sequence).

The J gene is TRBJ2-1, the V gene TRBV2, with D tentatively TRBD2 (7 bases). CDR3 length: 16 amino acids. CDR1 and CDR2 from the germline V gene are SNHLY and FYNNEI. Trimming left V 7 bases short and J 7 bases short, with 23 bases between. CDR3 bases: TGTGCCAGCAAGGGGGGGGTTAGCGGAGGGAAGAATGAGCAGTTCTTC. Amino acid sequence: CASKGGVSGGKNEQFF.

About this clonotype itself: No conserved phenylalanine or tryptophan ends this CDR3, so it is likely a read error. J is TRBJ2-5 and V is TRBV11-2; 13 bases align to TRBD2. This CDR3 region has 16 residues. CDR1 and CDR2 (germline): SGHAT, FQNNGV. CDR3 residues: CACSDPGTSGTETQYY. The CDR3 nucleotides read TGTGCCTGCAGCGACCCCGGGACTAGCGGGACAGAGACCCAGTACTAC.

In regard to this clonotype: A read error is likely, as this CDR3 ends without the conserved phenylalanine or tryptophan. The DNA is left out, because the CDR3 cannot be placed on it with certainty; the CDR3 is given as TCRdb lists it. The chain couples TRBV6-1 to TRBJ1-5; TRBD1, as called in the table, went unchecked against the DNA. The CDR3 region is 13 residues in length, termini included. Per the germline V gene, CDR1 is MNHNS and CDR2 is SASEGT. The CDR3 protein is CASCDTGDVPRHL.

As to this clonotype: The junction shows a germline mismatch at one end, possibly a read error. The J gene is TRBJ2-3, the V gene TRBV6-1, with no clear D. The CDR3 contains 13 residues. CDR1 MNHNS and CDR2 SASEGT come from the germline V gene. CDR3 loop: CVSSEAWVDTQYF. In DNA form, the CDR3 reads TGTGTCAGCAGTGAAGCTTGGGTAGATACGCAGTATTTT.

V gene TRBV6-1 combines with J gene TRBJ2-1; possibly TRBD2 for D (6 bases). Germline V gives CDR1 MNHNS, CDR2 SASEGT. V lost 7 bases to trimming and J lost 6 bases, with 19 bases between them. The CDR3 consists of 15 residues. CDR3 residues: CASTYGLASRNEQFF. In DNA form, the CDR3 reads TGTGCCAGCACCTACGGGCTAGCGTCACGCAATGAGCAGTTCTTC.

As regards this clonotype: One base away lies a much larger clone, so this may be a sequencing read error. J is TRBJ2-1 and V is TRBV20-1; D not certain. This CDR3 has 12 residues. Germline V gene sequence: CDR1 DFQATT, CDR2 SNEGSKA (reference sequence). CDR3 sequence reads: CSAPNQDKEQFF. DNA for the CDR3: TGCAGTGCCCCGAACCAAGACAAGGAGCAGTTCTTC.

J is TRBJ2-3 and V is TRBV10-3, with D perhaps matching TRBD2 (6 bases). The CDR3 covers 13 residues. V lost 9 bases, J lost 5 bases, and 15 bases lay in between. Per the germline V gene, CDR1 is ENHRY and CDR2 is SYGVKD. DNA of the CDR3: TGTGCCATTCGGAGTAACGGGGGAGATACGCAGTATTTT. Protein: CAIRSNGGDTQYF.

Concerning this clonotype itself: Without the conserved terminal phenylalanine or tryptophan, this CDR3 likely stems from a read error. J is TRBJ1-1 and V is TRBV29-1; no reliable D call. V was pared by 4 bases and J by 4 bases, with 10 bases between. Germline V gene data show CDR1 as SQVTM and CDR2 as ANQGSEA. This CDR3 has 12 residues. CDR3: CSVGKESTEAFL. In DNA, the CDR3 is TGCAGCGTTGGGAAGGAGAGCACTGAAGCTTTCCTT.

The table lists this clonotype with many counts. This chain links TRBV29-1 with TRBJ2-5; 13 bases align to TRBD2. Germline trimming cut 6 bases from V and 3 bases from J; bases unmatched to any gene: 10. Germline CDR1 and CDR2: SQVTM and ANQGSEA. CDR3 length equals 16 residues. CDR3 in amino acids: CSVAPGTSGNEETQYF. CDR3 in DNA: TGCAGCGTGGCGCCAGGGACTAGCGGGAATGAAGAGACCCAGTACTTC.